Listed below are T cell receptor beta chains from one sample, sequenced in a study of regulatory T cells in long-lasting Graves disease. TCRdb passed the multiplex PCR reads through MiXCR, listing each CDR3 protein once. The data show hundreds of thousands of distinct CDR3 sequences, 15% to 17% seen once. The sequenced sample was peripheral blood mononuclear cells (PBMCs), obtained at new diagnosis, from a patient treated with antithyroid drugs. These receptors all come from a female donor with Graves disease. Both conserved end residues are part of each CDR3. The order of the fields is D gene, J gene, clone size, V gene, CDR3 protein, CDR3 DNA. D genes are given only for firm matches. The size field is filled for only some rows; it gives once, few, many or a size class.

- | TRBJ2-5 | many | TRBV29-1 | CSVDLETQYF | TGCAGCGTTGATTTGGAGACCCAGTACTTC
TRBD1 | TRBJ2-3 | many | TRBV10-2 | CASSGQGPDTQYF | TGTGCCAGCAGCGGACAGGGACCAGATACGCAGTATTTT
TRBD2 | TRBJ2-6 | many | TRBV11-2 | CASSLVSGGSGANVLTF | TGTGCCAGCAGCTTAGTTTCGGGGGGCTCTGGGGCCAACGTCCTGACTTTC
TRBD2 | TRBJ2-5 | once | TRBV7-3 | CASSPGLANQETQYF | TGTGCCAGCAGCCCGGGACTAGCGAACCAAGAGACCCAGTACTTC
- | TRBJ1-1 | few | TRBV5-1 | CASSLGDAGRGTEAFF | TGCGCCAGCAGCCTCGGGGACGCCGGCCGGGGCACTGAAGCTTTCTTT
- | TRBJ1-5 | few | TRBV19 | CASSPDSWHRGNQPQHF | TGTGCCAGTAGCCCGGATTCGTGGCACCGGGGCAATCAGCCCCAGCATTTT
- | TRBJ2-1 | many | TRBV11-3 | CASSFGGASEQFF | TGTGCCAGCAGCTTCGGAGGAGCCAGTGAGCAGTTCTTC
TRBD1 | TRBJ2-5 | many | TRBV11-1 | CASSSTGTGGEQETQYF | TGTGCCAGCAGCTCGACCGGGACAGGGGGCGAGCAAGAGACCCAGTACTTC
- | TRBJ2-7 | - | TRBV7-2 | CASSSGGVTDPYEQYF | TGTGCCAGCAGCTCGGGCGGCGTAACAGACCCCTACGAGCAGTACTTC
- | TRBJ2-2 | many | TRBV19 | CASSWDVPNTGELFF | TGTGCCAGTAGTTGGGACGTACCGAACACCGGGGAGCTGTTTTTT
- | TRBJ2-5 | - | TRBV7-2 | CASSSPGDRETQYF | TGTGCCAGCAGCTCCCCAGGGGACCGAGAGACCCAGTACTTC
TRBD1 | TRBJ1-2 | - | TRBV29-1 | CSVRQGDYGYTF | TGCAGCGTCCGACAGGGGGACTATGGCTACACCTTC
- | TRBJ1-1 | many | TRBV2 | CASSEALRFLGTEAFF | TGTGCCAGCAGTGAAGCGCTGAGATTCCTTGGCACTGAAGCTTTCTTT
- | TRBJ2-7 | many | TRBV27 | CASSGGRLGEQYF | TGTGCCAGCAGCGGAGGACGGCTTGGGGAGCAGTACTTC
TRBD2 | TRBJ2-7 | many | TRBV13 | CASSQLRGRLAGLAYEQYF | TGTGCCAGCAGCCAGCTCAGGGGTCGACTAGCGGGACTAGCCTACGAGCAGTACTTC
- | TRBJ2-3 | few | TRBV4-1 | CASSQPAASGVRDTQYF | TGCGCCAGCAGCCAACCCGCGGCGTCAGGGGTTAGAGATACGCAGTATTTT
- | TRBJ1-6 | few | TRBV29-1 | CSVRTGSSYNSPLHF | TGCAGCGTTCGAACGGGGAGCTCCTATAATTCACCCCTCCACTTT
- | TRBJ1-5 | - | TRBV5-1 | CASSLGGAEPQHF | TGCGCCAGCAGCTTGGGCGGGGCCGAGCCCCAGCATTTT
TRBD2 | TRBJ2-7 | many | TRBV5-1 | CASSFIAGNGYEQYF | TGCGCCAGCAGCTTTATAGCGGGAAATGGCTACGAGCAGTACTTC
- | TRBJ1-1 | many | TRBV27 | CASSRDGYSMNTEAFF | TGTGCCAGCAGTAGGGACGGCTACTCAATGAACACTGAAGCTTTCTTT
TRBD1 | TRBJ2-5 | - | TRBV20-1 | CSATGTDEETQYF | TGCAGTGCTACCGGGACAGATGAGGAGACCCAGTACTTC
- | TRBJ2-3 | many | TRBV15 | CATSIMALGAPDTQYF | TGTGCCACCAGCATCATGGCCCTGGGGGCCCCAGATACGCAGTATTTT
TRBD1 | TRBJ1-1 | - | TRBV19 | CAIKQGTEAFF | TGTGCCATTAAACAGGGGACTGAAGCTTTCTTT
- | TRBJ1-2 | many | TRBV6-1 | CASSNEVGKNTF | TGTGCCAGCAGTAACGAAGTGGGGAAGAACACCTTC
- | TRBJ2-7 | many | TRBV20-1 | CSARLASSYEQYF | TGCAGTGCTAGACTAGCGAGCTCCTACGAGCAGTACTTC
TRBD2 | TRBJ2-1 | - | TRBV9 | CASSVGLAGGEQFF | TGTGCCAGCAGCGTGGGACTAGCGGGGGGAGAGCAGTTCTTC
- | TRBJ1-1 | - | TRBV28 | CASTTSPPEAFF | TGTGCCAGTACGACATCCCCGCCTGAAGCTTTCTTT
- | TRBJ1-3 | - | TRBV24-1 | CATSERTGAGNTIYF | TGTGCCACCAGTGAACGAACAGGAGCAGGAAACACCATATATTTT
TRBD1 | TRBJ2-7 | many | TRBV6-9 | CASSYLDRDEQYF | TGTGCCAGCAGTTATCTCGACAGGGACGAGCAGTACTTC
- | TRBJ2-5 | - | TRBV4-2 | CASSQDTQTFEETQYF | TGTGCCAGCAGCCAAGATACCCAGACCTTTGAAGAGACCCAGTACTTC
TRBD2 | TRBJ2-1 | few | TRBV27 | CASSSFLAASSYNEQFF | TGTGCCAGCAGTTCATTCCTAGCGGCCAGCTCCTACAATGAGCAGTTCTTC
- | TRBJ1-4 | - | TRBV27 | CASSPRPWEKLFF | TGTGCCAGCAGTCCCCGTCCCTGGGAAAAACTGTTTTTT
- | TRBJ1-1 | - | TRBV28 | CASSLSVGGTVNTEAFF | TGTGCCAGCAGTTTATCTGTGGGGGGGACGGTGAACACTGAAGCTTTCTTT
- | TRBJ2-3 | few | TRBV13 | CASSLGLSLGADTQYF | TGTGCCAGCAGCTTAGGCCTTAGTCTTGGGGCAGATACGCAGTATTTT
TRBD1 | TRBJ2-1 | few | TRBV19 | CASSITGGSYNEQFF | TGTGCCAGTAGTATCACAGGGGGATCCTACAATGAGCAGTTCTTC
- | TRBJ2-3 | many | TRBV7-2 | CASSLGLGGRTDTQYF | TGTGCCAGCAGCTTAGGTTTGGGAGGCCGCACAGATACGCAGTATTTT
- | TRBJ2-5 | - | TRBV7-9 | CASSAGPHGGEAQYF | TGTGCCAGCAGCGCGGGACCGCATGGGGGAGAGGCCCAGTACTTC
- | TRBJ2-1 | - | TRBV18 | CASLTARRPNEQFF | TGTGCCAGCCTAACCGCCCGGAGGCCCAATGAGCAGTTCTTC
TRBD2 | TRBJ2-3 | many | TRBV4-3 | CASSRWLGEGRADTQYF | TGCGCCAGCAGTAGGTGGTTGGGGGAGGGCCGCGCAGATACGCAGTATTTT
- | TRBJ2-7 | - | TRBV28 | CASSLDERRGPPYEQYF | TGTGCCAGCAGTTTAGATGAACGGAGGGGCCCTCCATACGAGCAGTACTTC
- | TRBJ2-1 | many | TRBV9 | CASSTIAFSYNEQFF | TGTGCCAGCAGCACTATAGCGTTCTCCTACAATGAGCAGTTCTTC
- | TRBJ1-3 | many | TRBV3-1 | CASSHGLGNTIYF | TGTGCCAGCAGCCACGGACTTGGAAACACCATATATTTT
TRBD2 | TRBJ2-1 | - | TRBV4-1 | CASSMNRRTSGNNEQFF | TGCGCCAGCAGTATGAATCGTAGGACTAGCGGTAACAATGAGCAGTTCTTC
- | TRBJ1-5 | - | TRBV6-5 | CASSYRDGYNQPQHF | TGTGCCAGCAGTTACCGTGACGGATACAATCAGCCCCAGCATTTT
- | TRBJ1-4 | - | TRBV7-2 | CASTKIVGSRERLFF | TGTGCCAGCACCAAAATTGTCGGCTCCCGGGAGAGGTTGTTTTTT
TRBD1 | TRBJ1-1 | few | TRBV10-3 | CAISEEDRGDTEAFF | TGTGCCATCAGTGAAGAGGACAGGGGTGACACTGAAGCTTTCTTT
- | TRBJ2-2 | many | TRBV7-2 | CASSLVVRGELFF | TGTGCCAGCAGCTTAGTGGTTCGGGGGGAGCTGTTTTTT
TRBD1 | TRBJ1-4 | many | TRBV7-2 | CASSLDRAGEKLFF | TGTGCCAGCAGCTTGGACAGGGCGGGAGAAAAACTGTTTTTT
TRBD2 | TRBJ2-5 | many | TRBV5-1 | CASSLSGGARVETQYF | TGCGCCAGCAGCCTTAGCGGGGGGGCCCGAGTGGAGACCCAGTACTTC
TRBD2 | TRBJ2-7 | many | TRBV6-2/TRBV6-3 | CATSSGRAGYEQYF | TGTGCCACCTCTAGCGGGAGGGCCGGGTACGAGCAGTACTTC
- | TRBJ2-1 | many | TRBV7-6 | CASSSYLGVSSYNEQFF | TGTGCCAGCAGCTCCTATCTAGGGGTTAGCTCCTACAATGAGCAGTTCTTC
TRBD1 | TRBJ1-2 | few | TRBV20-1 | CSARDRSNYGYTF | TGCAGTGCAAGGGACAGGAGTAACTATGGCTACACCTTC
- | TRBJ1-2 | many | TRBV27 | CASSLYPPNGYTF | TGTGCCAGCAGTTTATACCCCCCAAACGGCTACACCTTC
TRBD2 | TRBJ2-5 | many | TRBV20-1 | CSAYGSGRAGETQYF | TGCAGTGCTTATGGTAGCGGGAGGGCGGGGGAGACCCAGTACTTC
TRBD2 | TRBJ2-1 | many | TRBV7-6 | CASSFSSGGAYNEQFF | TGTGCCAGCAGCTTTTCTAGCGGGGGGGCTTACAATGAGCAGTTCTTC